These 17 T cell receptor beta chains were sequenced from one sample in a study of OX40 agonist ivuxolimab in advanced cancers. Clones were sequenced by immunoSEQ multiplex PCR, and TCRdb holds only the in-frame ones, with some missing. The sample consists of roughly 53,000 clones, about 81% of them appearing once. Sequenced material: CD4+ or CD8+ T cells sorted from blood, taken in a trial of the OX40 agonist ivuxolimab. The receptor source for this set is an adult with an advanced solid tumor such as melanoma, head and neck, liver or kidney cancer.

The rearrangement joins TRBV30 to TRBJ1-2; perhaps TRBD1 as D (6 bases). CDR1 is GTSNPN and CDR2 is SVGIG in the germline V gene (reference sequence). The CDR3 extends over 12 amino acids. The ends were cut back, 7 bases at V and 4 bases at J, with 13 bases in the middle. The CDR3 sequence: CASRGGGYGYTF. CDR3 coding DNA: TGTGCCTCCCGAGGGGGAGGCTATGGCTACACCTTC.

The chain employs TRBV5-6 and TRBJ2-3; either TRBD1 or TRBD2 may fit D (5 bases each). Per the germline V gene, CDR1 is SGHDT and CDR2 is YYEEEE. Trimming left V 3 bases short and J 10 bases short, with 12 bases between. This CDR3 comprises 12 residues. In DNA form, the CDR3 reads TGTGCCAGCAGCTGGGGGTTGGGGGCGCAGTATTTT. As protein: CASSWGLGAQYF.

The gene calls are TRBV10-1 and TRBJ2-5; D gene ambiguous. The DNA end lines up better with TRBJ2-7; the J call may be wrong. Germline-derived CDR1 and CDR2 are WNHNN and SYGVQD (reference sequence). This CDR3 has 14 residues. The DNA for the CDR3 is TGCGCCAGCGGGCACAGAGGAGTTAACTACGAGCAGTACTTC. Translating gives CASGHRGVNYEQYF.

This clone was picked up one time. The V and J genes are TRBV9 and TRBJ2-3; 14 bases match TRBD2. Per the germline V gene, CDR1 is SGDLS and CDR2 is YYNGEE. The CDR3 consists of 18 residues. V shed 5 bases and J 0 bases; nucleotides not matched to a gene: 8. The CDR3 nucleotides are TGTGCCAGCAGTCGTGGGACTAGCGGGAGCCATAGCACAGATACGCAGTATTTT. This encodes CASSRGTSGSHSTDTQYF.

The J gene is TRBJ1-5, the V gene TRBV6-6, with no clear D. Germline loops: CDR1 MNHNY, CDR2 SVGAGI (reference sequence). The CDR3 covers 12 residues. Trimming left V 4 bases short and J 3 bases short, with 4 bases between. Written as DNA, the CDR3 is TGTGCCAGCAGTTTAGACAATCAGCCCCAGCATTTT. The encoded protein is CASSLDNQPQHF.

This rearrangement joins TRBV10-3 to TRBJ1-1; 7 bases agree with TRBD1. The germline V gene encodes CDR1 ENHRY and CDR2 SYGVKD. The CDR3 length is 14 residues. V lost 5 bases, J lost 4 bases, and 7 bases stayed unmatched. The CDR3 loop reads CAISYRGEITEAFF. The CDR3 DNA follows: TGTGCCATCAGTTACAGGGGAGAGATCACTGAAGCTTTCTTT.

This chain joins TRBV7-6 and TRBJ1-3, with D unclear. The CDR3 is 16 residues long. Germline lookup yields CDR1 SGHVS and CDR2 FNYEAQ. Trimming left V 5 bases short and J 8 bases short, with 22 bases between. DNA of the CDR3: TGTGCCAGCAGCCCTGGGTTTGGGAAGAGGTTAGACACCATATATTTT. The encoded protein is CASSPGFGKRLDTIYF. The whole variable domain, remainder taken from reference TRBV7-6 and TRBJ1-3, is GAGVSQSPRYKVTKRGQDVALRCDPISGHVSLYWYRQALGQGPEFLTYFNYEAQQDKSGLPNDRFSAERPEGSISTLTIQRTEQRDSAMYRCASSPGFGKRLDTIYFGEGSWLTVV.

This chain uses TRBV6-5 with TRBJ1-1; tentative D call: TRBD1 (6 bases). V lost 7 bases and J 6 bases, leaving 18 bases between the germline ends. Germline CDR1 and CDR2: MNHEY and SVGAGI. The length of the CDR3 is 14 residues. The CDR3 nucleotides are TGTGCCAGCAACACCGACAGGCCCCCAGCTGAAGCTTTCTTT. Protein product: CASNTDRPPAEAFF.

This clone was seen a few times. The chain is built from TRBV19 and TRBJ1-5; D is perhaps TRBD1 (5 bases). From germline, CDR1 is LNHDA and CDR2 SQIVND (reference sequence). V lost 7 bases and J 1 base, leaving 17 bases between the germline ends. This CDR3 is built from 16 residues. The CDR3 is CASNLGGAGSNQPQHF. Here the CDR3 DNA reads TGTGCCAGTAACCTTGGAGGGGCGGGGAGCAATCAGCCCCAGCATTTT.

The sample holds one count of this clone. V is TRBV5-1 and J is TRBJ2-7; TRBD2 aligns across 13 bases. Germline assignment: CDR1 SGHRS and CDR2 YFSETQ. The CDR3 is 16 residues long. J lost 3 bases, V lost 0 bases, and 3 bases had no gene match. CDR3 loop: CASSLGLAGGSYEQYF. CDR3 nucleotides: TGCGCCAGCAGCTTGGGACTAGCGGGAGGAAGCTACGAGCAGTACTTC.

The chain is built from TRBV15 and TRBJ1-6, with 8 bases identical to TRBD1. V shed 4 bases, J shed 4 bases, and the junction held 6 bases outside the gene matches. The CDR3 is 16 amino acids. Germline assignment: CDR1 LNHNV and CDR2 YYDKDF (reference sequence). CDR3 amino acids: CATSTVNRGYNSPLHF. CDR3 DNA sequence: TGTGCCACCAGCACCGTAAACAGGGGGTATAATTCACCCCTCCACTTT. The full variable domain, in which reference TRBV15 and TRBJ1-6 provide the parts outside the CDR3, is DAMVIQNPRYQVTQFGKPVTLSCSQTLNHNVMYWYQQKSSQAPKLLFHYYDKDFNNEADTPDNFQSRRPNTSFCFLDIRSPGLGDTAMYLCATSTVNRGYNSPLHFGNGTRLTVT.

The V call is TRBV7-2, the J call TRBJ1-6; TRBD1 matches 7 bases. The CDR3 consists of 13 residues. Germline loops: CDR1 SGHTA, CDR2 FQGNSA. J was trimmed by 9 bases and V by 5 bases; bases with no gene match: 4. The CDR3 spells CASSRNRGSPLHF. The CDR3 coding sequence is TGTGCCAGCAGCCGTAACAGGGGTTCACCCCTCCACTTT.

CDR3 coding DNA: TGTGCCAGCAGGCGGGACTCGGCCATGGCTGGCTACACCTTC. This codes for CASRRDSAMAGYTF. This sequence joins TRBV6-5 and TRBJ1-2; D is perhaps TRBD1 (5 bases). The V end lost 6 bases, the J end lost 7 bases, and 18 bases lay between the germline ends. The CDR3 is 14 residues long. Germline lookup yields CDR1 MNHEY and CDR2 SVGAGI.

This sequence joins TRBV5-1 and TRBJ2-2; possibly TRBD2 for D (6 bases). Between the trimmed V and J ends, which lost 7 bases and 4 bases, there was a span of 14 bases. This CDR3 contains 14 residues. Germline loops: CDR1 SGHRS, CDR2 YFSETQ. The CDR3 is CASVASDPTGELFF. The CDR3 DNA is TGCGCCAGCGTCGCTAGCGACCCCACCGGGGAGCTGTTTTTT.

V and J are TRBV5-5 and TRBJ2-7; D possibly corresponds to TRBD2 (6 bases). V gave up 4 bases and J gave up 3 bases, with 20 bases separating them. Germline loops: CDR1 SGHKS, CDR2 YYEKEE (reference sequence). This CDR3 comprises 16 residues. CDR3 sequence: CASSLPLRDFNYEQYF. The DNA of the CDR3 is TGTGCCAGCAGCCTCCCACTCCGGGACTTTAACTACGAGCAGTACTTC.

The chain has TRBV7-2 and TRBJ1-3; D possibly corresponds to TRBD1 (5 bases). This CDR3 is built from 14 residues. Between the trimmed V and J ends, which lost 2 bases and 3 bases, there was a span of 8 bases. The germline gives CDR1 SGHTA, CDR2 FQGNSA. The CDR3 sequence: CASSLQGIGNTIYF. The CDR3 DNA is TGTGCCAGCAGCTTACAGGGAATTGGAAACACCATATATTTT.

J is TRBJ1-3 and V is TRBV18, with D possibly TRBD1 on 5 matching bases. With 4 bases removed from V and 0 bases from J, the gap between germline ends came to 13 bases. The CDR3 has 16 amino acids. Germline CDR1 and CDR2: KGHSH and LQKENI. The CDR3 here is CASSLEGTSSGNTIYF. The CDR3 coding sequence is TGTGCCAGCTCACTGGAGGGGACGAGCTCTGGAAACACCATATATTTT.